This TCR beta chain appears in the sequencing data of a study of early stage breast cancer tumors. Across the whole study: Of approximately 16 invasive breast tumors, more than nine were hormone receptor-positive, HER2-negative.

Produced via immunoSEQ multiplex PCR; TCRdb's table is partial and in-frame only. This table has 25,000 to 30,000 clones, less than 75% appearing once. Overall study findings and caveats: Comparing each tissue with blood distinguished tumor from normal in about 90% of the 16 patients. Commonly generated sequences made up most enriched TCRB sequences shared between patients.

About this clone: Its specificity is unknown.

This clonotype was obtained from a person aged 45 to 59 with breast cancer. Sequencing was done on a sample of breast tumor tissue.

Here the CDR3 DNA reads TGTGCCAGCCGTGCTAGTTCAGGGAGGGAGACCCAGTACTTC. Protein sequence: CASRASSGRETQYF. This chain uses TRBV2 with TRBJ2-5; a possible D gene is TRBD2 (6 bases). CDR3 length: 14 residues. Trimming cost V 8 bases and J 5 bases, with 18 bases left between them. In germline, CDR1 is SNHLY, CDR2 FYNNEI. Supplemented by reference TRBV2 and TRBJ2-5, the full variable domain reads EPEVTQTPSHQVTQMGQEVILRCVPISNHLYFYWYRQILGQKVEFLVSFYNNEISEKSEIFDDQFSVERPDGSNFTLKIRSTKLEDSAMYFCASRASSGRETQYFGPGTRLLVL.